This passage covers 2 T cell receptor beta chains from one sample sequenced in a study of blood T cell repertoires in COVID-19. The table came from immunoSEQ multiplex PCR; TCRdb's copy has only in-frame clones and leaves some out. This table has 60,000 or so clones, 90% appearing once. Sequencing used peripheral blood. All receptors come from a human donor with active COVID-19. The donor label of this sample is uncertain.

The chain recombines TRBV7-2 with TRBJ2-1; TRBD2 might be the D (6 bases). From germline, CDR1 is SGHTA and CDR2 FQGNSA. Trimming removed 6 bases at V and 3 bases at J, with 18 bases between. This CDR3 contains 16 residues. The CDR3: CASSHPPVGGYNEQFF. Here the CDR3 DNA reads TGTGCCAGCAGTCACCCCCCCGTGGGGGGCTACAATGAGCAGTTCTTC.

The CDR3 nucleotides read TGTGCCAGCAGTTACTCTTGGACACCAACTAATGAAAAACTGTTTTTT. Residues: CASSYSWTPTNEKLFF. The chain employs TRBV6-5 and TRBJ1-4, with D perhaps matching TRBD1 (5 bases). V lost 0 bases to trimming and J lost 0 bases, with 8 bases between them. The CDR3 contains 16 residues. Looked up from germline, CDR1 is MNHEY and CDR2 is SVGAGI.